Following are 21 T cell receptor beta chains from one sample sequenced in a study of beta chain features in type 1 diabetes. Of the isolated RNA, all was reverse transcribed, and so the sequenced material was expressed TCRB transcripts. TCRdb's table, derived via immunoSEQ multiplex PCR, lists solely in-frame clones and lacks some. The repertoire holds around 500,000 clones, with 11% as singletons. What was sequenced was naive CD4+ T cells from blood. The receptors stem from a woman younger than 30 in good health.

This clone came up a few times. The rearrangement uses TRBV9 and TRBJ2-3, with D possibly matching TRBD1 (5 bases). V gave up 4 bases and J gave up 3 bases, with 18 bases separating them. The CDR3 extends over 16 amino acids. Germline CDR1 and CDR2: SGDLS and YYNGEE. Here the CDR3 DNA reads TGTGCCAGCAGCTATGAAGGGGCTGTTAGGACAGATACGCAGTATTTT. Its translation is CASSYEGAVRTDTQYF.

The chain couples TRBV2 to TRBJ2-3; D might be TRBD1 (5 bases). Germline V CDR1 and CDR2: SNHLY, FYNNEI. The CDR3 extends over 13 amino acids. V lost 6 bases, J lost 4 bases, and 11 bases lay in between. The CDR3 here is CASRGQSSDTQYF. The CDR3 nucleotides read TGTGCCAGCAGAGGACAATCATCAGATACGCAGTATTTT. The full variable domain, rest sourced from reference TRBV2 and TRBJ2-3, is EPEVTQTPSHQVTQMGQEVILRCVPISNHLYFYWYRQILGQKVEFLVSFYNNEISEKSEIFDDQFSVERPDGSNFTLKIRSTKLEDSAMYFCASRGQSSDTQYFGPGTRLTVL.

This clone was counted between two and nine times. This chain links TRBV13 with TRBJ1-1; D might be TRBD1 (6 bases). CDR3 size: 17 residues. V lost 5 bases and J 5 bases, leaving 24 bases between the germline ends. From germline, CDR1 is PRHDT and CDR2 FYEKMQ (reference sequence). CDR3 protein: CASSRDKLQGSKTEAFF. In nucleotides, the CDR3 is TGTGCCAGCAGCCGAGACAAATTACAGGGCTCGAAAACTGAAGCTTTCTTT.

The chain carries TRBV19 and TRBJ2-7; D not certain. Trimming stripped 4 bases from V and 0 bases from J, with 10 bases between. The germline V gene encodes CDR1 LNHDA and CDR2 SQIVND (reference sequence). The CDR3 is made up of 14 amino acids. The CDR3 DNA is TGTGCCAGTAGTAAGGGCTTGCTCTCCTACGAGCAGTACTTC. Amino acids: CASSKGLLSYEQYF.

This sequence joins TRBV1 and TRBJ2-7. TRBV1 is reported as a pseudogene. The CDR3 is 13 residues long. The CDR3 DNA follows: TGCACCAGCAGCAGTGGTGGTACCTACGAGCAGTACGTC. Encoded protein: CTSSSGGTYEQYV.

The sample holds a few counts of this clone. CDR3 amino acids: CSVEAISFVGRIRYGYTF. The CDR3 bases are TGCAGCGTTGAAGCGATCTCTTTCGTGGGGCGCATACGCTATGGCTACACCTTC. The gene calls are TRBV29-1 and TRBJ1-2; D is possibly TRBD1 (5 bases). Germline CDR1 and CDR2: SQVTM and ANQGSEA. V shed 1 base and J shed 4 bases, with 25 bases lying between them. The CDR3 runs to 18 residues.

This clone appeared a few times. The V call is TRBV9, the J call TRBJ2-7; TRBD2 agrees at 7 bases. This CDR3 has 14 amino acids. CDR1 and CDR2 (germline): SGDLS, YYNGEE. Trimming took 4 bases from V and 2 from J; bases not matched to a gene: 6. The CDR3 region has the DNA TGTGCCAGCAGCCCTTTGGGAGGGCCCTACGAGCAGTACTTC. The encoded protein is CASSPLGGPYEQYF.

The rearrangement uses TRBV10-3 and TRBJ2-6, with D possibly TRBD1 on 6 matching bases. Between the trimmed V and J ends, which lost 4 bases and 9 bases, there was a span of 16 bases. The germline V gene has CDR1 ENHRY and CDR2 SYGVKD. CDR3 size: 15 residues. The CDR3, as DNA: TGTGCCATCAGTGGCCGACAGGAGAGCCTCAACGTCCTGACTTTC. It encodes CAISGRQESLNVLTF.

V usage is TRBV7-2 and J usage is TRBJ1-2; D unresolved. Germline values: CDR1 SGHTA, CDR2 FQGNSA. Trimming removed 5 bases from V and 5 bases from J, with 15 bases in between. The CDR3 runs 14 residues. CDR3 sequence reads: CASSPPERVYGYTF. Written as DNA, the CDR3 is TGTGCCAGCAGCCCACCCGAGAGGGTATATGGCTACACCTTC. Filled out from reference TRBV7-2 and TRBJ1-2, the complete variable domain reads GAGVSQSPSNKVTEKGKDVELRCDPISGHTALYWYRQSLGQGLEFLIYFQGNSAPDKSGLPSDRFSAERTGGSVSTLTIQRTQQEDSAVYLCASSPPERVYGYTFGSGTRLTVV.

This clone is a singleton in its sample. The J gene is TRBJ2-1, the V gene TRBV19; 9 positions agree with TRBD2. V gave up 6 bases and J gave up 5 bases; unmatched junction bases: 8. Germline CDR1 reads LNHDA; CDR2 reads SQIVND (reference sequence). The CDR3 totals 15 residues. Here the CDR3 DNA reads TGTGCCAGTAGGCGGGAGGGCCTCCTCGACAATGAGCAGTTCTTC. It is translated as CASRREGLLDNEQFF.

This clone appeared a few times. V gene TRBV4-3 combines with J gene TRBJ2-4; TRBD2 matches 10 bases. CDR1 is LGHNA and CDR2 is YSLEER in the germline V gene. The CDR3 has 16 residues. V gave up 1 base and J gave up 5 bases; unmatched junction bases: 5. The chain's CDR3 is CASSQARLAGQNIQYF. The CDR3 coding sequence is TGCGCCAGCAGCCAAGCTCGACTAGCGGGCCAAAACATTCAGTACTTC.

A few counts support this clone. The J gene is TRBJ2-1, the V gene TRBV7-3, with D possibly TRBD2 on 6 matching bases. Trimming removed 2 bases from V and 9 bases from J, with 8 bases in between. The CDR3 length is 12 residues. From germline, CDR1 is SGHTA and CDR2 FQGTGA. CDR3 sequence: CASSLDSGEQFF. The CDR3 coding sequence is TGTGCCAGCAGCTTAGATAGCGGTGAGCAGTTCTTC.

This sequence joins TRBV5-1 and TRBJ2-7; no reliable D call. This CDR3 is 11 amino acids long. Trimming left V 3 bases short and J 4 bases short, with 5 bases between. Germline CDR1 and CDR2: SGHRS and YFSETQ. As DNA, the CDR3 is TGCGCCAGCAGCTCCAATTACGAGCAGTACTTC. It translates to CASSSNYEQYF.

In this sample, this clone turned up a few times. The chain combines TRBV9 with TRBJ1-1, with D unresolved. Germline values: CDR1 SGDLS, CDR2 YYNGEE. The CDR3 totals 13 residues. V lost 1 base and J lost 3, with 7 bases in between. The DNA of the CDR3 is TGTGCCAGCAGCGTACAGACCTACACTGAAGCTTTCTTT. Translated, it gives CASSVQTYTEAFF. The full variable domain, with the rest looked up from reference TRBV9 and TRBJ1-1, is DSGVTQTPKHLITATGQRVTLRCSPRSGDLSVYWYQQSLDQGLQFLIQYYNGEERAKGNILERFSAQQFPDLHSELNLSSLELGDSALYFCASSVQTYTEAFFGQGTRLTVV.

This clone turned up a few times. This chain connects TRBV4-1 to TRBJ2-1, with TRBD2 identical over 8 bases. CDR1 MGHRA and CDR2 YSYEKL come from the germline V gene. The CDR3 length is 16 residues. J gave up 1 base and V 3 bases, and 5 bases lay outside the gene matches. The CDR3 sequence is CASSQRGVLSYNEQFF. In DNA, the CDR3 is TGCGCCAGCAGCCAGCGGGGGGTCTTATCCTACAATGAGCAGTTCTTC.

This clone has just a few counts. The rearrangement uses TRBV28 and TRBJ2-7, with D unclear. Germline V gene sequence: CDR1 MDHEN, CDR2 SYDVKM. Trimming removed 8 bases at V and 4 bases at J, with 18 bases between. The CDR3 runs 14 residues. This CDR3 is CASSPRPRTYEQYF. CDR3 in DNA: TGTGCCAGCTCGCCCCGGCCTCGGACGTACGAGCAGTACTTC.

This clone appeared a few times. A read error may produce the germline difference seen at one junction end. The chain recombines TRBV6-6 with TRBJ2-2, with TRBD2 matching 16 bases. CDR1 and CDR2 (germline): MNHNY, SVGAGI (reference sequence). This CDR3 contains 12 residues. The DNA of the CDR3 is TGTGCCAGCGGGACTAGCGGGAGGGAGTGGGTATTC. It translates to CASGTSGREWVF.

In its sample, this clone was seen a few times. V usage is TRBV19 and J usage is TRBJ1-3, with D hard to call. CDR1 is LNHDA, CDR2 SQIVND, per germline (reference sequence). Trimming shortened V by 1 base and J by 0 bases, and 7 bases separated the two germline ends. This CDR3 has 15 residues. The CDR3 loop is CASSIVPSSGNTIYF. The CDR3 nucleotides read TGTGCCAGTAGTATAGTGCCAAGCTCTGGAAACACCATATATTTT.

V gene TRBV12-5 combines with J gene TRBJ1-1; D gene uncertain. The CDR3 spans 15 residues. The V and J ends lost 1 base and 1 base respectively, with 10 bases between them. Per the germline V gene, CDR1 is LGHNT and CDR2 is FRNRAP. The CDR3 nucleotides are TGTGCTAGTGGTTTGGGAGAGACGGGGAACACTGAAGCTTTCTTT. Translation gives CASGLGETGNTEAFF.

The chain couples TRBV15 to TRBJ2-1; the match to TRBD1 covers 10 bases. The CDR3 length is 15 residues. J gave up 6 bases and V 8 bases, and 10 bases lay outside the gene matches. The germline CDR1 and CDR2 sequences are LNHNV and YYDKDF (reference sequence). CDR3 amino acids: CATRPTWTGGNEQFF. As DNA, the CDR3 is TGTGCCACCCGTCCGACCTGGACAGGGGGCAATGAGCAGTTCTTC.

The chain uses TRBV7-6 and TRBJ2-1; 10 nucleotides agree with TRBD2. Germline V gene lookup returns CDR1 SGHVS and CDR2 FNYEAQ. The V and J ends lost 5 bases and 0 bases, in that order; junction bases with no gene match: 10. This CDR3 has 18 amino acids. For the CDR3, the DNA is TGTGCCAGCAGCCAAGGGATACTAGCGGGACTCTCCTACAATGAGCAGTTCTTC. Amino acid sequence: CASSQGILAGLSYNEQFF.